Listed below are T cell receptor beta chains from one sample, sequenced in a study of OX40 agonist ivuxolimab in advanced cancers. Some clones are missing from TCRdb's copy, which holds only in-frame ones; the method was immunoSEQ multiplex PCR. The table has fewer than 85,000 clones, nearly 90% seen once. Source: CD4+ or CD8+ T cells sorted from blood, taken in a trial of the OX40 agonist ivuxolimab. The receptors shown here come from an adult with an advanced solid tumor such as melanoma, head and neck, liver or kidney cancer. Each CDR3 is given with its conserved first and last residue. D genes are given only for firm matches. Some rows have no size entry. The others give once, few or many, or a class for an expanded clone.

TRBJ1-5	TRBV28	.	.	CASSLGVYSNQPQHF	TGTGCCAGCAGTTTAGGGGTTTATAGCAATCAGCCCCAGCATTTT
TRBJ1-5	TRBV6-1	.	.	CAGTYLGLNQPQHF	TGTGCCGGCACCTATTTGGGCCTTAATCAGCCCCAGCATTTT
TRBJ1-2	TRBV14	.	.	CASSPPGQSYGYTF	TGTGCCAGCAGCCCCCCAGGACAGTCCTATGGCTACACCTTC
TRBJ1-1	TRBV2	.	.	CASQEGEATEAFF	TGTGCCAGCCAAGAGGGGGAGGCCACTGAAGCTTTCTTT
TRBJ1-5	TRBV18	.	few	CASSLQGFGNQPQHF	TGTGCCAGCTCACTACAGGGTTTTGGCAATCAGCCCCAGCATTTT
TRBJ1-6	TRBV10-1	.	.	CASSSGYNSPLHF	TGCGCCAGTTCCAGTGGGTATAATTCACCCCTCCACTTT
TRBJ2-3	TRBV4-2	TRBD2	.	CASSQGAGRADTQYF	TGTGCCAGCAGCCAAGGCGCCGGGAGGGCAGATACGCAGTATTTT
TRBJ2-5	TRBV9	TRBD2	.	CASSPGTKQETQYF	TGTGCCAGCAGCCCCGGGACTAAACAAGAGACCCAGTACTTC
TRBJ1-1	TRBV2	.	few	CASSEAGMNTEAFF	TGTGCCAGCAGTGAAGCGGGGATGAACACTGAAGCTTTCTTT
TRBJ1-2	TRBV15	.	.	CATSRDKFGSDGYTF	TGTGCCACCAGCAGAGACAAGTTCGGGTCGGATGGCTACACCTTC
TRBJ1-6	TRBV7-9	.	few	CASSSTGTWSPLHF	TGTGCCAGCAGCTCCACAGGGACCTGGTCACCCCTCCACTTT
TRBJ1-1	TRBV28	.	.	CASSPLWGNTEAFF	TGTGCCAGCAGCCCTCTTTGGGGGAACACTGAAGCTTTCTTT